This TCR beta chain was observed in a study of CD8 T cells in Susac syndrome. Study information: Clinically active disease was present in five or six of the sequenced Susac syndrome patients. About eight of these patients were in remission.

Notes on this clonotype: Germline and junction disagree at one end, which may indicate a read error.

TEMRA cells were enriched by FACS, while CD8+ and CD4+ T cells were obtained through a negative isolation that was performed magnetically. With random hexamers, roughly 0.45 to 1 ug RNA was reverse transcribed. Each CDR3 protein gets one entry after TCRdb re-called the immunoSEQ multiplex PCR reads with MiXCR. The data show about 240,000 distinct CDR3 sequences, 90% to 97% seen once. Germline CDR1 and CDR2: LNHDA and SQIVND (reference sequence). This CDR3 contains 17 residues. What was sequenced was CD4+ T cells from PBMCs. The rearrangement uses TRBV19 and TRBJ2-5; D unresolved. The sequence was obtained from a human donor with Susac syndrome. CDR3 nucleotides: TGTACCAGTAAACGTCATTTGCCCGGTTCCGACCAAGAGACCCAGTACTTC. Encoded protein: CTSKRHLPGSDQETQYF.